One and the same sample provided the 3 T cell receptor beta chains below, sequenced in a study of OX40 agonist ivuxolimab in advanced cancers. The receptor library was made with the immunoSEQ multiplex PCR assay. The source is immuneACCESS, and TCRdb retained only in-frame sequences with V and J called. Part of the clones is not carried over; for the studies checked, unresolved V genes explain less than half of this, and the remainder is unexplained. The sample table lists more than 75,000 clones, around four fifths of them with a count of one. Around 6.6% of the sample belongs to the ten largest clones. The sample here was CD4+ or CD8+ T cells sorted from blood, taken in a trial of the OX40 agonist ivuxolimab. These receptors all stem from an adult with an advanced solid tumor such as melanoma, head and neck, liver or kidney cancer.

The rearrangement joins TRBV7-2 to TRBJ2-2; 15 bases line up with TRBD2. In germline, CDR1 is SGHTA, CDR2 FQGNSA. The CDR3 has 16 residues. Unmatched junction bases numbered 2, after V lost 5 bases and J lost 4 bases. CDR3 coding DNA: TGTGCCAGCAGCGGGGGACTAGCGGGAGGCACCGGGGAGCTGTTTTTT. Translation gives CASSGGLAGGTGELFF. Complete variable domain (other parts from reference TRBV7-2 and TRBJ2-2): GAGVSQSPSNKVTEKGKDVELRCDPISGHTALYWYRQSLGQGLEFLIYFQGNSAPDKSGLPSDRFSAERTGGSVSTLTIQRTQQEDSAVYLCASSGGLAGGTGELFFGEGSRLTVL.

The V call is TRBV19, the J call TRBJ1-6; D remains ambiguous. The V and J ends lost 7 bases and 0 bases respectively, with 7 bases between them. This CDR3 comprises 14 residues. Germline lookup yields CDR1 LNHDA and CDR2 SQIVND (reference sequence). The DNA of the CDR3 is TGTGCCAGTACCCACAGCTCCTATAATTCACCCCTCCACTTT. Its protein is CASTHSSYNSPLHF. Drawing the rest from reference TRBV19 and TRBJ1-6, the complete variable domain is DGGITQSPKYLFRKEGQNVTLSCEQNLNHDAMYWYRQDPGQGLRLIYYSQIVNDFQKGDIAEGYSVSREKKESFPLTVTSAQKNPTAFYLCASTHSSYNSPLHFGNGTRLTVT.

As DNA, the CDR3 is TGTGCCAGCAGTCCGGCAGGGGTGACTAATGAAAAACTGTTTTTT. Encoded protein: CASSPAGVTNEKLFF. The chain employs TRBV27 and TRBJ1-4, with a tentative D call TRBD1 (6 bases). V lost 5 bases and J lost 2, with 12 bases in between. Germline V lookup: CDR1 MNHEY, CDR2 SMNVEV (reference sequence). There are 15 residues in the CDR3.